The 17 T cell receptor beta chains below were found in one sample sequenced in a study of T-cell memory formation after mild COVID-19. TCRdb re-derived calls from the 5' RACE reads in MiXCR, one entry per CDR3 protein. The sample has more than 300,000 distinct CDR3 sequences, approximately 22% seen once; the top ten hold under 25%. The specimen sequenced was PBMCs or a T cell subset sorted from them (not recorded which). Receptor source: a man younger than 30 who had mild COVID-19 (a few samples of this study predate the infection). Cell type and time point are not known.

The chain carries TRBV4-3 and TRBJ2-4; D is perhaps TRBD2 (5 bases). Germline V lookup: CDR1 LGHNA, CDR2 YSLEER. Trimming pared 0 bases from V and 9 bases from J, leaving 15 bases between. The CDR3 runs to 15 residues. The CDR3 sequence is CASSQDGVTGGIQYF. The CDR3 region has the DNA TGCGCCAGCAGCCAAGATGGGGTCACTGGAGGCATTCAGTACTTC.

The chain recombines TRBV4-1 with TRBJ1-2; the D gene is possibly TRBD1 (5 bases). The V gene lost 2 bases and the J gene lost 3 bases, with 22 bases spanning the gap. Germline CDR1 is MGHRA and CDR2 is YSYEKL. The CDR3 extends over 18 amino acids. The CDR3 spells CASSQNKIRGVRDYGYTF. The CDR3 nucleotides read TGCGCCAGCAGCCAAAACAAAATCCGGGGGGTTCGGGACTATGGCTACACCTTC.

The sample holds a few counts of this clonotype. The gene calls are TRBV12-3 or TRBV12-4 and TRBJ1-4, with D tentatively TRBD1 (5 bases). The CDR3 is made up of 14 amino acids. The ends were cut back, 5 bases at V and 4 bases at J, with 11 bases in the middle. The CDR3 is CASSEQALNEKLFF. CDR3 DNA: TGTGCCAGCAGTGAACAGGCCCTTAATGAAAAACTGTTTTTT.

This clonotype was detected many times. The rearrangement joins TRBV5-1 to TRBJ1-1; D gene uncertain. This CDR3 is built from 15 residues. Deletions cut 1 base from V and 1 base from J, with 11 bases between. CDR1 is SGHRS, CDR2 YFSETQ, per germline. This CDR3 reads CASSLSLAENTEAFF. CDR3 nucleotides: TGCGCCAGCAGCTTGTCCTTGGCAGAGAACACTGAAGCTTTCTTT.

V is TRBV20-1 and J is TRBJ1-4; 7 bases match TRBD1. CDR3 length: 13 amino acids. V dropped 4 bases and J dropped 7; count of bases not matched to a gene: 6. The V gene's germline CDR1 is DFQATT and CDR2 SNEGSKA (reference sequence). CDR3 region: CSATRQGGEKLFF. Written as DNA, the CDR3 is TGCAGTGCTACCCGACAGGGAGGTGAAAAACTGTTTTTT.

This clonotype has only a few counts. V and J are TRBV9 and TRBJ2-3, with 7 bases lining up with TRBD2. CDR1 and CDR2 (germline): SGDLS, YYNGEE. The CDR3 has 16 amino acids. Trimming cost V 4 bases and J 3 bases; bases outside gene matches: 11. The CDR3 here is CASSLWEGQETDTQYF. CDR3 nucleotides: TGTGCCAGCAGCTTATGGGAGGGGCAGGAGACAGATACGCAGTATTTT. Supplemented by reference TRBV9 and TRBJ2-3, the full variable domain reads DSGVTQTPKHLITATGQRVTLRCSPRSGDLSVYWYQQSLDQGLQFLIQYYNGEERAKGNILERFSAQQFPDLHSELNLSSLELGDSALYFCASSLWEGQETDTQYFGPGTRLTVL.

V gene TRBV11-2 combines with J gene TRBJ2-2, with 10 bases lining up with TRBD2. Germline-derived CDR1 and CDR2 are SGHAT and FQNNGV. The CDR3 sequence is 15 residues long. The trim removed 1 base at V and 6 bases at J, leaving 2 bases unmatched. CDR3: CASSLVSGGPGELFF. Written as DNA, the CDR3 is TGTGCCAGCAGCTTAGTTAGCGGGGGGCCCGGGGAGCTGTTTTTT.

This clonotype appeared a few times. At one end the junction does not follow the germline gene, possibly because of a read error. V is TRBV7-2 and J is TRBJ2-1, with 12 bases that match TRBD2. The CDR3 sequence is 13 residues long. Per the germline V gene, CDR1 is SGHTA and CDR2 is FQGNSA. DNA for the CDR3: TGTGCCAGCAGCCGAACAATAGGACTAGCGGGGATCTTC. Protein sequence: CASSRTIGLAGIF.

The chain is built from TRBV7-9 and TRBJ1-1, with a tentative D call TRBD1 (5 bases). V was clipped by 2 bases and J by 3 bases, with 7 bases between them. The germline CDR1 and CDR2 sequences are SEHNR and FQNEAQ (reference sequence). The CDR3 is 13 amino acids. The CDR3: CASSLWGDTEAFF. As DNA, the CDR3 is TGTGCCAGCAGCTTATGGGGGGACACTGAAGCTTTCTTT.

The chain links TRBV5-1 to TRBJ2-4, with D possibly matching TRBD2 (6 bases). Trimming pared 6 bases from V and 1 base from J, leaving 11 bases between. CDR1 is SGHRS and CDR2 is YFSETQ in the germline V gene. This CDR3 region has 14 residues. The CDR3 DNA reads TGCGCCAGCACGGAGGGCTCGGCCAAAAACATTCAGTACTTC. Its translation is CASTEGSAKNIQYF. Together with reference TRBV5-1 and TRBJ2-4, the CDR3 gives the full variable domain: KAGVTQTPRYLIKTRGQQVTLSCSPISGHRSVSWYQQTPGQGLQFLFEYFSETQRNKGNFPGRFSGRQFSNSRSEMNVSTLELGDSALYLCASTEGSAKNIQYFGAGTRLSVL.

The chain employs TRBV9 and TRBJ1-1; a weak D match, TRBD1 (6 bases). Per the germline V gene, CDR1 is SGDLS and CDR2 is YYNGEE. The CDR3 is made up of 15 amino acids. Trimming took 1 base from V and 0 from J, leaving 10 bases between them. The CDR3 region is CASSVSRDMNTEAFF. Written as DNA, the CDR3 is TGTGCCAGCAGCGTATCCCGGGACATGAACACTGAAGCTTTCTTT.

The chain recombines TRBV4-3 with TRBJ2-1, with 7 bases identical to TRBD1. V lost 0 bases to trimming and J lost 12 bases; unmatched junction nucleotides: 11. The length of the CDR3 is 15 residues. The germline gives CDR1 LGHNA, CDR2 YSLEER. The CDR3 DNA follows: TGCGCCAGCAGCCAAGATTCCGGGACAGAGGTTGGGCAGTTCTTC. This sequence encodes CASSQDSGTEVGQFF.

In this sample, this clonotype turned up many times. V usage is TRBV7-2 and J usage is TRBJ1-2; D not resolved. Germline-derived CDR1 and CDR2 are SGHTA and FQGNSA. The CDR3 length is 13 residues. V shed 1 base and J shed 6 bases, with 9 bases lying between them. CDR3 loop: CASSLGPLDGYTF. The CDR3, as DNA: TGTGCCAGCAGCTTAGGTCCCCTAGATGGCTACACCTTC.

The chain employs TRBV2 and TRBJ2-7; weak D call: TRBD2 (5 bases). V lost 6 bases and J lost 6, with 18 bases in between. The CDR3 has 14 residues. Germline V gene lookup returns CDR1 SNHLY and CDR2 FYNNEI. The CDR3 region is CASRPWAGGGEQYF. In nucleotides, the CDR3 is TGTGCCAGCAGGCCATGGGCAGGAGGAGGCGAGCAGTACTTC. The full variable domain, its missing parts supplied by reference TRBV2 and TRBJ2-7, is EPEVTQTPSHQVTQMGQEVILRCVPISNHLYFYWYRQILGQKVEFLVSFYNNEISEKSEIFDDQFSVERPDGSNFTLKIRSTKLEDSAMYFCASRPWAGGGEQYFGPGTRLTVT.

This clonotype was found a few times. V and J are TRBV27 and TRBJ2-1; perhaps TRBD2 as D (5 bases). The germline V gene encodes CDR1 MNHEY and CDR2 SMNVEV (reference sequence). The V and J ends lost 6 bases and 6 bases respectively, with 21 bases between them. The CDR3 spans 16 residues. The DNA for the CDR3 is TGTGCCAGCAGATCTCCGATGAGGGCGGTTGGCAATGAGCAGTTCTTC. It yields the protein CASRSPMRAVGNEQFF.

In DNA form, the CDR3 reads TGCGCCACAAACAGGGGTAGGACCACTGAAGCTTTCTTT. Amino acid sequence: CATNRGRTTEAFF. The rearrangement joins TRBV10-2 to TRBJ1-1; 7 nucleotides align to TRBD1. CDR3 size: 13 residues. The germline gives CDR1 WSHSY, CDR2 SAAADI. Trimming cost V 10 bases and J 4 bases; bases outside gene matches: 9.

This chain uses TRBV20-1 with TRBJ1-2; D is uncertain. With 0 bases removed from V and 7 bases from J, the gap between germline ends came to 12 bases. The CDR3 extends over 13 amino acids. Germline values: CDR1 DFQATT, CDR2 SNEGSKA (reference sequence). The CDR3 sequence: CSARDGSQPGYTF. CDR3 DNA: TGCAGTGCTAGAGACGGGAGTCAACCTGGCTACACCTTC.